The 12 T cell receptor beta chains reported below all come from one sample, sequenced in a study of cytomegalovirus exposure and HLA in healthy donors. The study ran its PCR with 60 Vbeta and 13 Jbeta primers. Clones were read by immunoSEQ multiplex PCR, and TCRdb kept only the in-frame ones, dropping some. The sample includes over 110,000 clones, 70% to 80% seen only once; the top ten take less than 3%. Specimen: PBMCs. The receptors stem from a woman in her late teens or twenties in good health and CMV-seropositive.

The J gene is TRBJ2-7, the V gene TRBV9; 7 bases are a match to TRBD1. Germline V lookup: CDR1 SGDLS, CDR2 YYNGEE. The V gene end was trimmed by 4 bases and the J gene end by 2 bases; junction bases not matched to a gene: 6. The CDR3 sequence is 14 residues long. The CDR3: CASSNGTAAYEQYF. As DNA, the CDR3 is TGTGCCAGCAGCAATGGGACAGCCGCCTACGAGCAGTACTTC.

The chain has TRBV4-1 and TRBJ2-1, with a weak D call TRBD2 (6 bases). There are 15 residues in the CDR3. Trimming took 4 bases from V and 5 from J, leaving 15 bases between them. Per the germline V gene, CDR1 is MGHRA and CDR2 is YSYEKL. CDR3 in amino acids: CASSPLGLSNNEQFF. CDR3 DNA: TGCGCCAGCAGCCCCTTGGGACTGTCAAACAATGAGCAGTTCTTC.

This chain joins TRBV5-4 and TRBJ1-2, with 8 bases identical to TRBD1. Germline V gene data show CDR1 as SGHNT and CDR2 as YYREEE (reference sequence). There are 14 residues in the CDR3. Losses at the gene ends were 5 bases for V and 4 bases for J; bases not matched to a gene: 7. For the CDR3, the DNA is TGTGCCAGCAGGCGGGTCGGGACAGGCTATGGCTACACCTTC. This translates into CASRRVGTGYGYTF.

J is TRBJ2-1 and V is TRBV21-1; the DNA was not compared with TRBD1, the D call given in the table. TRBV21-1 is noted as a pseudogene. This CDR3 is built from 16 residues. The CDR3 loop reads CASSPLQDRAGNEQFF. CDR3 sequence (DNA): TGTGCCAGCAGCCCCCTCCAGGACAGGGCGGGGAATGAGCAGTTCTTC.

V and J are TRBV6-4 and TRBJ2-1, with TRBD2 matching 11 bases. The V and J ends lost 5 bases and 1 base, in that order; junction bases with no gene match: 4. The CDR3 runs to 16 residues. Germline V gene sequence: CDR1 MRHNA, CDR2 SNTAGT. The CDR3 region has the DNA TGTGCCAGCAGTCTTAGCGGGGGGGCATCCTACAATGAGCAGTTCTTC. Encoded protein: CASSLSGGASYNEQFF.

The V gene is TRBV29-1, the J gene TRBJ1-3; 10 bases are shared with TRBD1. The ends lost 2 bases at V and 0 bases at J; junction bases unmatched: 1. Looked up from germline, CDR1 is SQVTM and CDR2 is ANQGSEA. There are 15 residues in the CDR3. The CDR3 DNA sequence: TGCAGCGTTGAACGGGACAGGGGCTCTGGAAACACCATATATTTT. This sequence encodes CSVERDRGSGNTIYF.

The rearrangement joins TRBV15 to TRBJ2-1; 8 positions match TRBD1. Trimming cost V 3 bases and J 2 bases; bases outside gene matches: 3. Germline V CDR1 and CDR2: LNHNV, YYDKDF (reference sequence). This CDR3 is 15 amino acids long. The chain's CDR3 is CATSRNRGAYNEQFF. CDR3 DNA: TGTGCCACCAGCAGGAACAGGGGGGCCTACAATGAGCAGTTCTTC.

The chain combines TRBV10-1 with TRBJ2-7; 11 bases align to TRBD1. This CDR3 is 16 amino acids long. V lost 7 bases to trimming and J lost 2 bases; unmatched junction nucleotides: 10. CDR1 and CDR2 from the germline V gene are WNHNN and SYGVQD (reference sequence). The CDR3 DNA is TGCGCCAGCAACCGGTGGGGACAGGGGGTCCCCTACGAGCAGTACTTC. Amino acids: CASNRWGQGVPYEQYF.

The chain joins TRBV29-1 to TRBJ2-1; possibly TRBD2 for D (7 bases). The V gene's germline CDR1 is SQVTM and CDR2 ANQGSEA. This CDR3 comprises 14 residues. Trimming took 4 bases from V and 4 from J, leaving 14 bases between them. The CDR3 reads CSVVGGGPYNEQFF. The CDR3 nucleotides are TGCAGCGTTGTTGGGGGGGGGCCGTACAATGAGCAGTTCTTC.

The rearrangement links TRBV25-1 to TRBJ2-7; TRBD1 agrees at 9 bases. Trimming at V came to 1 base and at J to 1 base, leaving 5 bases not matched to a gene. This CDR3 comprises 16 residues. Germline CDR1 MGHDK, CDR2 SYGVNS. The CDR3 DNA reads TGTGCCAGCAGTGAATGGGGGACAGGGAGGTCCTACGAGCAGTACTTC. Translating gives CASSEWGTGRSYEQYF.

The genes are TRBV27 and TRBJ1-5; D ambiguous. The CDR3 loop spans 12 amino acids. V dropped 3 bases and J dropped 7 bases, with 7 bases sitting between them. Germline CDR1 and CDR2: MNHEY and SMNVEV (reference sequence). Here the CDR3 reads CASSFEEQPQHF. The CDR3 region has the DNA TGTGCCAGCAGTTTCGAGGAGCAGCCCCAGCATTTT.

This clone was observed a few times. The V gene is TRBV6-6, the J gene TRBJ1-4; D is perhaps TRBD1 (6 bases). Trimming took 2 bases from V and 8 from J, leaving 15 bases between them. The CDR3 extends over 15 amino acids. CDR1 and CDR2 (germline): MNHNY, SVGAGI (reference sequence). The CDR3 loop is CASSYPLDSSEKLFF. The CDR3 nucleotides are TGTGCCAGCAGTTACCCCTTGGACAGTTCCGAAAAACTGTTTTTT.